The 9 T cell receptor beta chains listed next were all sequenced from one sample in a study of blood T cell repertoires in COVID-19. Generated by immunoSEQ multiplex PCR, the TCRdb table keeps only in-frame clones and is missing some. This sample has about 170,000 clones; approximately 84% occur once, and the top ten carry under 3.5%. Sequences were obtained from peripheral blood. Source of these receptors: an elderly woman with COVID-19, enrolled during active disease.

The CDR3 coding sequence is TGTGCCAGCAGCTGGGGACAGGGGGCAACAGGAAACACCATATATTTT. Protein product: CASSWGQGATGNTIYF. This chain uses TRBV5-8 with TRBJ1-3; TRBD1 matches 12 bases. J gave up 4 bases and V 3 bases, and 5 bases lay outside the gene matches. Germline V CDR1 and CDR2: SGHTS, YDEGEE. The CDR3 is 16 residues long.

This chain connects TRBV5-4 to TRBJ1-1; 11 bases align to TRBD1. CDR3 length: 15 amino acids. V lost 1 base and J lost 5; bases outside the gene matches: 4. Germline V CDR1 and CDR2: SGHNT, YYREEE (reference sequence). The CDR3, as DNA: TGTGCCAGCAGCTTGCCGGGACAGGGGGGGACTGAAGCTTTCTTT. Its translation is CASSLPGQGGTEAFF.

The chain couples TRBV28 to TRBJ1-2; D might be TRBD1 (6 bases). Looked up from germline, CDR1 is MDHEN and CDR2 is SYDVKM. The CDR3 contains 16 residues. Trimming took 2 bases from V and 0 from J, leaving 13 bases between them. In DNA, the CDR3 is TGTGCCAGCAGTTTAGGGGGGGGGCCAGCTAACTATGGCTACACCTTC. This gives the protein CASSLGGGPANYGYTF.

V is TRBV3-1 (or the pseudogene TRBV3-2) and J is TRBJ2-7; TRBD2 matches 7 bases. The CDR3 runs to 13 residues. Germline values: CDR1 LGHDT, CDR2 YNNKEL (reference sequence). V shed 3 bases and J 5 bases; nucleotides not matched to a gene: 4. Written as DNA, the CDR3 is TGTGCCAGCAGCCAGGGCGGGACTAACGAGCAGTACTTC. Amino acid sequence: CASSQGGTNEQYF.

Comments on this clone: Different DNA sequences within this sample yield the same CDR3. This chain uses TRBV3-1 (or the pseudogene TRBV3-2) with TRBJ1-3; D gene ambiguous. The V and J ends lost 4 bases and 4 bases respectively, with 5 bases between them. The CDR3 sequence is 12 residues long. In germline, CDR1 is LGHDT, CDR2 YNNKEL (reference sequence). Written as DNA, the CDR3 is TGTGCCAGCAGCCCACAGGGAAACACCATATATTTT. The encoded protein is CASSPQGNTIYF.

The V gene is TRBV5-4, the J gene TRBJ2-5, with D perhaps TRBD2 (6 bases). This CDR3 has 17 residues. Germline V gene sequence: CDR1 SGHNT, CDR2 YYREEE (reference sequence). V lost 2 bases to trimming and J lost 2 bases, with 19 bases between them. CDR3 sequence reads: CASSFVPLAGLQETQYF. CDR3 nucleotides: TGTGCCAGCAGCTTTGTCCCACTAGCAGGTCTTCAAGAGACCCAGTACTTC. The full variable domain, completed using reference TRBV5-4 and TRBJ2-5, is ETGVTQSPTHLIKTRGQQVTLRCSSQSGHNTVSWYQQALGQGPQFIFQYYREEENGRGNFPPRFSGLQFPNYSSELNVNALELDDSALYLCASSFVPLAGLQETQYFGPGTRLLVL.

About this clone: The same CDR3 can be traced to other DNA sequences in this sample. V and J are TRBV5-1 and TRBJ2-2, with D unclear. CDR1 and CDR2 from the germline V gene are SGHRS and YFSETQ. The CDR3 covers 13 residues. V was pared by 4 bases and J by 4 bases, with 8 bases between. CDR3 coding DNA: TGCGCCAGCAGCGCTATAACCACCGGGGAGCTGTTTTTT. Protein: CASSAITTGELFF.

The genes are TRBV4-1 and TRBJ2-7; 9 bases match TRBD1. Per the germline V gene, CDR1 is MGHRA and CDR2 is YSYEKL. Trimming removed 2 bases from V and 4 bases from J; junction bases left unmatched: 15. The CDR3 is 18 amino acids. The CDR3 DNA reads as TGCGCCAGCAGCCAAAGCCCGCTCCGCACAGGGGGCAAATACGAGCAGTACTTC. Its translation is CASSQSPLRTGGKYEQYF.

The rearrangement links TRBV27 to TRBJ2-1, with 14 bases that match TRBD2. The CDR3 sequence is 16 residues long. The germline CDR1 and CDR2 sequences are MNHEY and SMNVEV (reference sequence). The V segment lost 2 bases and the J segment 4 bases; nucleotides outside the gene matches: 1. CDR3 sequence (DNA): TGTGCCAGCAGTTTACGACTAGCGGGAGGGTACAATGAGCAGTTCTTC. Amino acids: CASSLRLAGGYNEQFF.